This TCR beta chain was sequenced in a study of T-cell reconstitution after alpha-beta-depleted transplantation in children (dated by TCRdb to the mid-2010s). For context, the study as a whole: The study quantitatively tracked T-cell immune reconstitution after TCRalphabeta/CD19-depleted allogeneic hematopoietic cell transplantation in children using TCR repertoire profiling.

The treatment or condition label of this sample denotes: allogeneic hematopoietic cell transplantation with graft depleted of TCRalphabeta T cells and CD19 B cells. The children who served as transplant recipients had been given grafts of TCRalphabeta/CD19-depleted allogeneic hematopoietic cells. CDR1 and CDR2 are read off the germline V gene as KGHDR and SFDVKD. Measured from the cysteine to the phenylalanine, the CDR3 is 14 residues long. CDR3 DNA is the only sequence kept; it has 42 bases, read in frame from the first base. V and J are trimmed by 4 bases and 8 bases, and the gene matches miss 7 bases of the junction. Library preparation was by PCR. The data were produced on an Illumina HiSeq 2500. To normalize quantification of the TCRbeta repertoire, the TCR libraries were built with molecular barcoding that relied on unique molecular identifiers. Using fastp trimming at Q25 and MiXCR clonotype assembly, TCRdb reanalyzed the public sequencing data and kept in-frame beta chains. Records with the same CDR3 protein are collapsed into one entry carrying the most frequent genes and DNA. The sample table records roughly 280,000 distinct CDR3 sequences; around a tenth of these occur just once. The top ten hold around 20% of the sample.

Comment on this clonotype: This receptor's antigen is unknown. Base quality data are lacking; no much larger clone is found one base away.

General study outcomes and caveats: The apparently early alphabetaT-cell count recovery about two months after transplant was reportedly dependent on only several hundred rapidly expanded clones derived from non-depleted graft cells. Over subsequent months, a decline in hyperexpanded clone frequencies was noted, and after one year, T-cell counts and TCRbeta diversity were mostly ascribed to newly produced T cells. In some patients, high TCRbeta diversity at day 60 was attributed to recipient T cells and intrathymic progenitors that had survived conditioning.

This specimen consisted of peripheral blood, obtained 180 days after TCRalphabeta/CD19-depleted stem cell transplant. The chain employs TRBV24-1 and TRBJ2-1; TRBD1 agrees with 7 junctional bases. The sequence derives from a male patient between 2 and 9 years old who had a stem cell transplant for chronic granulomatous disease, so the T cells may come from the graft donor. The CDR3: CATSDDGQVHEQFF. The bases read TGTGCCACCAGTGACGATGGACAGGTCCATGAGCAGTTCTTC.